This T cell receptor beta chain was sequenced in a study of shared T cell receptors in the human thymus. The germline V gene encodes CDR1 SGHRS and CDR2 YFSETQ. The CDR3 has 18 residues. V was shortened by 1 base and J by 0 bases, with 17 bases between the two germline ends. This clone has a single count. Libraries were prepared by immunoSEQ multiplex PCR; TCRdb keeps only in-frame clonotypes and omits some of them. The data show 640,000 or so clones, more than 75% seen once. The sample was also linked to a second study, of human thymus T cells. That study adds: Thymus tissue for the work was resected from patients undergoing corrective heart surgery. What appeared biased in thymic and blood repertoires was the usage of V and J genes. Unrelated individuals had highly overlapping thymic repertoires, as reported in related research.

This sequence was found in a boy under two years old with a congenital heart defect. Sequences were obtained from thymocytes. The chain carries TRBV5-1 and TRBJ2-4, with D perhaps matching TRBD1 (6 bases). The CDR3, as DNA: TGCGCCAGCAGCTTGACTACCCAGGGGCCACTAGCCAAAAACATTCAGTACTTC. It encodes CASSLTTQGPLAKNIQYF.